The 22 T cell receptor beta chains below come from one sample, sequenced in a study of cytomegalovirus exposure and HLA in healthy donors. Profiling relied on immunoSEQ multiplex PCR, and the TCRdb table lists in-frame clones only, not all of them. The repertoire holds 150,000 to 200,000 clones, with 86% as singletons. The sequenced sample was PBMCs. The receptors were sampled from a man aged 18 to 30 in good health and CMV-seropositive.

The chain employs TRBV7-2 and TRBJ2-3, with unresolved D. CDR3 length: 11 amino acids. V was pared by 10 bases and J by 1 base, with 6 bases between. Germline V lookup: CDR1 SGHTA, CDR2 FQGNSA. CDR3 bases: TGTGCCATACTCCGCACAGATACGCAGTATTTT. Its protein is CAILRTDTQYF.

The chain is built from TRBV7-9 and TRBJ2-7; D remains ambiguous. V was trimmed by 11 bases and J by 1 base, leaving 12 bases between them. The CDR3 runs 12 residues. Germline CDR1 and CDR2: SEHNR and FQNEAQ (reference sequence). This chain's CDR3 is CAVEARSYEQYF. The DNA of the CDR3 is TGTGCCGTCGAGGCGAGGTCCTACGAGCAGTACTTC.

The sample holds a few counts of this clone. V is TRBV29-1 and J is TRBJ1-2; D unclear. The CDR3 sequence is 11 residues long. Deletions cut 3 bases from V and 8 bases from J, with 10 bases between. Germline CDR1 is SQVTM and CDR2 is ANQGSEA. The CDR3 loop reads CSVDVRKGYTF. DNA of the CDR3: TGCAGCGTTGATGTCCGTAAAGGCTACACCTTC.

V gene TRBV7-9 combines with J gene TRBJ2-7; D gene ambiguous. Deletions cut 5 bases from V and 0 bases from J, with 5 bases between. Germline assignment: CDR1 SEHNR and CDR2 FQNEAQ (reference sequence). CDR3 size: 12 residues. CDR3 coding DNA: TGTGCCAGCAGCGCGAACTCCTACGAGCAGTACTTC. It translates to CASSANSYEQYF. Together with reference TRBV7-9 and TRBJ2-7, the CDR3 gives the full variable domain: DTGVSQNPRHKITKRGQNVTFRCDPISEHNRLYWYRQTLGQGPEFLTYFQNEAQLEKSRLLSDRFSAERPKGSFSTLEIQRTEQGDSAMYLCASSANSYEQYFGPGTRLTVT.

The V and J genes are TRBV5-1 and TRBJ1-5; a possible D gene is TRBD1 (6 bases). The V and J ends lost 4 bases and 3 bases respectively, with 11 bases between them. Per germline, CDR1 SGHRS and CDR2 YFSETQ. This CDR3 spans 14 amino acids. The CDR3 sequence is CASSQDSLNQPQHF. The CDR3 DNA reads TGCGCCAGCAGCCAGGACAGCCTCAATCAGCCCCAGCATTTT.

About this clone itself: This may be a read error: a much more frequent sequence differs by one nucleotide. The CDR3 DNA is TGTGCCAGCAGTGGGACTAGCGGGGGCTACAATGAGCAGTTCTTC. Amino acid sequence: CASSGTSGGYNEQFF. The chain couples TRBV2 to TRBJ2-1; 13 positions match TRBD2. The CDR3 runs 15 residues. V was clipped by 4 bases and J by 3 bases; unmatched bases: 0. Germline V gives CDR1 SNHLY, CDR2 FYNNEI. Using reference TRBV2 and TRBJ2-1 for the parts outside the CDR3, the full variable domain is EPEVTQTPSHQVTQMGQEVILRCVPISNHLYFYWYRQILGQKVEFLVSFYNNEISEKSEIFDDQFSVERPDGSNFTLKIRSTKLEDSAMYFCASSGTSGGYNEQFFGPGTRLTVL.

V gene TRBV29-1 combines with J gene TRBJ1-2, with D unclear. There are 12 residues in the CDR3. Trimming took 6 bases from V and 8 from J, leaving 16 bases between them. Germline V gene data show CDR1 as SQVTM and CDR2 as ANQGSEA. CDR3 sequence (DNA): TGCAGCGTCCCCGGCGGTCCGGGGGGCTACACCTTC. It is translated as CSVPGGPGGYTF. The whole variable domain, remainder taken from reference TRBV29-1 and TRBJ1-2, is SAVISQKPSRDICQRGTSLTIQCQVDSQVTMMFWYRQQPGQSLTLIATANQGSEATYESGFVIDKFPISRPNLTFSTLTVSNMSPEDSSIYLCSVPGGPGGYTFGSGTRLTVV.

This chain joins TRBV4-2 and TRBJ2-5, with D maybe TRBD2 (5 bases). CDR1 and CDR2 (germline): LGHNA, YNFKEQ. The germline V and J ends were trimmed by 3 bases and 2 bases, with 13 bases remaining between them. The CDR3 extends over 15 amino acids. The CDR3 reads CASSQGFSVQETQYF. Written as DNA, the CDR3 is TGTGCCAGCAGCCAGGGCTTTAGCGTACAAGAGACCCAGTACTTC.

The rearrangement joins TRBV19 to TRBJ2-1; 8 bases line up with TRBD2. V trimming: 4 bases; J trimming: 2 bases; junction bases outside the gene matches: 10. The CDR3 extends over 17 amino acids. Germline V gene data show CDR1 as LNHDA and CDR2 as SQIVND (reference sequence). This chain's CDR3 is CASSTMVSGITYNEQFF. CDR3 sequence (DNA): TGTGCCAGTAGTACTATGGTTAGCGGGATAACCTACAATGAGCAGTTCTTC.

CDR3 amino acids: CASSRRVGQPQHF. CDR3 DNA sequence: TGTGCCAGTAGTCGGCGGGTAGGACAGCCCCAGCATTTT. This sequence joins TRBV19 and TRBJ1-5; D ambiguous. V was cut by 5 bases and J by 7 bases, with 12 bases left in between. This CDR3 comprises 13 residues. CDR1 LNHDA and CDR2 SQIVND come from the germline V gene (reference sequence).

The table lists this clone with a few counts. This sequence joins TRBV30 and TRBJ1-5; D perhaps matches TRBD1 (6 bases). The CDR3 sequence is 13 residues long. The germline V gene has CDR1 GTSNPN and CDR2 SVGIG (reference sequence). Trimming removed 3 bases from V and 5 bases from J, with 11 bases in between. The CDR3 loop reads CAWRGGGDQPQHF. CDR3 coding DNA: TGTGCCTGGAGGGGAGGGGGAGATCAGCCCCAGCATTTT.

This clone was seen only once. The rearrangement links TRBV7-2 to TRBJ2-7; TRBD2 aligns across 9 bases. Looked up from germline, CDR1 is SGHTA and CDR2 is FQGNSA. V gave up 7 bases and J gave up 2 bases; unmatched junction bases: 6. The CDR3 extends over 14 amino acids. CDR3 sequence: CASNLAGPTYEQYF. As DNA, the CDR3 is TGTGCCAGCAACCTAGCGGGGCCTACCTACGAGCAGTACTTC.

Only one count was recorded for this clone. The chain links TRBV28 to TRBJ2-1, with a tentative D call TRBD1 (5 bases). The germline gives CDR1 MDHEN, CDR2 SYDVKM. The V end lost 4 bases, the J end lost 4 bases, and 14 bases lay between the germline ends. This CDR3 has 15 residues. CDR3 bases: TGTGCCAGCAGTTCAGTCGACAGAGTTTACAATGAGCAGTTCTTC. Amino acid sequence: CASSSVDRVYNEQFF.

The CDR3 reads CASSRTEHTGELFF. The CDR3 DNA sequence: TGTGCCAGCAGCCGGACTGAGCACACCGGGGAGCTGTTTTTT. The chain uses TRBV6-6 and TRBJ2-2, with a tentative D call TRBD2 (5 bases). The germline V gene encodes CDR1 MNHNY and CDR2 SVGAGI (reference sequence). V lost 6 bases to trimming and J lost 3 bases, with 11 bases between them. The CDR3 has 14 residues.

The rearrangement links TRBV11-2 to TRBJ2-4; a possible D gene is TRBD1 (6 bases). CDR1 and CDR2 (germline): SGHAT, FQNNGV. The CDR3 has 16 amino acids. The V and J ends lost 5 bases and 8 bases respectively, with 22 bases between them. The CDR3 loop is CASSPGTQLVQDIQYF. The CDR3 coding sequence is TGTGCCAGCAGCCCCGGGACACAGCTCGTCCAGGACATTCAGTACTTC. The variable domain in full, with the rest retrieved from reference TRBV11-2 and TRBJ2-4, is EAGVAQSPRYKIIEKRQSVAFWCNPISGHATLYWYQQILGQGPKLLIQFQNNGVVDDSQLPKDRFSAERLKGVDSTLKIQPAKLEDSAVYLCASSPGTQLVQDIQYFGAGTRLSVL.

The V call is TRBV4-3, the J call TRBJ2-3; weak D call: TRBD2 (5 bases). The CDR3 runs 13 residues. V lost 0 bases to trimming and J lost 11 bases, with 12 bases between them. Germline lookup yields CDR1 LGHNA and CDR2 YSLEER. The CDR3 region has the DNA TGCGCCAGCAGCCAAGAAAAACGGACTGGGCAGTATTTT. It codes for CASSQEKRTGQYF.

The rearrangement joins TRBV6-5 to TRBJ1-2; 7 nucleotides line up with TRBD1. The V gene end was trimmed by 5 bases and the J gene end by 7 bases; junction bases not matched to a gene: 10. Germline CDR1 is MNHEY and CDR2 is SVGAGI. This CDR3 comprises 14 residues. CDR3 sequence (DNA): TGTGCCAGCAGTCCCTCGATGACAGGGATTGGCTACACCTTC. Translated: CASSPSMTGIGYTF.

This sequence joins TRBV4-1 and TRBJ1-1; a possible D gene is TRBD1 (6 bases). V lost 4 bases, J lost 0 bases, and 15 bases lay in between. The CDR3 runs to 16 residues. Germline-derived CDR1 and CDR2 are MGHRA and YSYEKL. CDR3 amino acids: CASSRSAGQMNTEAFF. The CDR3 coding sequence is TGCGCCAGCAGCCGCAGTGCTGGACAGATGAACACTGAAGCTTTCTTT.

The J gene is TRBJ1-1, the V gene TRBV13; no definite D call. Trimming pared 0 bases from V and 1 base from J, leaving 3 bases between. The CDR3 contains 13 residues. Germline lookup yields CDR1 PRHDT and CDR2 FYEKMQ (reference sequence). The chain's CDR3 is CASSLGQNTEAFF. The DNA of the CDR3 is TGTGCCAGCAGCTTAGGCCAGAACACTGAAGCTTTCTTT. Complete variable domain (other parts from reference TRBV13 and TRBJ1-1): AAGVIQSPRHLIKEKRETATLKCYPIPRHDTVYWYQQGPGQDPQFLISFYEKMQSDKGSIPDRFSAQQFSDYHSELNMSSLELGDSALYFCASSLGQNTEAFFGQGTRLTVV.

The rearrangement uses TRBV7-6 and TRBJ2-3, with TRBD2 matching 9 bases. V lost 1 base to trimming and J lost 0 bases; unmatched junction nucleotides: 2. Germline CDR1 reads SGHVS; CDR2 reads FNYEAQ. The CDR3 runs to 16 residues. CDR3 sequence reads: CASSLGLAGSTDTQYF. The CDR3 region has the DNA TGTGCCAGCAGCTTAGGGCTAGCGGGGAGCACAGATACGCAGTATTTT.

This sequence joins TRBV28 and TRBJ2-7, with 13 positions matching TRBD2. Germline-derived CDR1 and CDR2 are MDHEN and SYDVKM. This CDR3 comprises 18 residues. V lost 6 bases, J lost 4 bases, and 15 bases stayed unmatched. CDR3 region: CASRQPWTSGSLGYEQYF. CDR3 sequence (DNA): TGTGCCAGCAGACAACCTTGGACTAGCGGGAGCCTAGGGTACGAGCAGTACTTC. Full variable domain (missing parts from reference TRBV28 and TRBJ2-7): DVKVTQSSRYLVKRTGEKVFLECVQDMDHENMFWYRQDPGLGLRLIYFSYDVKMKEKGDIPEGYSVSREKKERFSLILESASTNQTSMYLCASRQPWTSGSLGYEQYFGPGTRLTVT.

This clone was detected ten times or more. V usage is TRBV7-8 and J usage is TRBJ1-1; 9 bases are shared with TRBD1. The CDR3 spans 12 residues. Trimming took 5 bases from V and 11 from J; bases not matched to a gene: 6. Germline CDR1 is SGHVS and CDR2 is FQNEAQ. Here the CDR3 reads CASSRDRDGAFF. The CDR3 DNA sequence: TGTGCCAGCAGCAGGGACAGGGATGGTGCTTTCTTT.